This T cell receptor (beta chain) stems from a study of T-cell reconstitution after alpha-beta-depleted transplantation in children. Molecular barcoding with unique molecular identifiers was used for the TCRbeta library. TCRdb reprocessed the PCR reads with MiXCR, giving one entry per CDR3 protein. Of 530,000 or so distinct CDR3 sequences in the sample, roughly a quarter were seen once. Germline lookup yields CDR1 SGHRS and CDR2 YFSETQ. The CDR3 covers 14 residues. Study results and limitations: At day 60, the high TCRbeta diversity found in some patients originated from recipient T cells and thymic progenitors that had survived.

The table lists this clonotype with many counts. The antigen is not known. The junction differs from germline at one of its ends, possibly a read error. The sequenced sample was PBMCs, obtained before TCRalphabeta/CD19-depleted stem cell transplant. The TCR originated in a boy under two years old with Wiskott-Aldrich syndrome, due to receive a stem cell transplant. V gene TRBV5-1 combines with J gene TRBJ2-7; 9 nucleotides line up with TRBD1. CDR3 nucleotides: TGTGCCAGCAGCCCCGGGACAGGGACCTACGAGCAGTACTTC. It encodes CASSPGTGTYEQYF.